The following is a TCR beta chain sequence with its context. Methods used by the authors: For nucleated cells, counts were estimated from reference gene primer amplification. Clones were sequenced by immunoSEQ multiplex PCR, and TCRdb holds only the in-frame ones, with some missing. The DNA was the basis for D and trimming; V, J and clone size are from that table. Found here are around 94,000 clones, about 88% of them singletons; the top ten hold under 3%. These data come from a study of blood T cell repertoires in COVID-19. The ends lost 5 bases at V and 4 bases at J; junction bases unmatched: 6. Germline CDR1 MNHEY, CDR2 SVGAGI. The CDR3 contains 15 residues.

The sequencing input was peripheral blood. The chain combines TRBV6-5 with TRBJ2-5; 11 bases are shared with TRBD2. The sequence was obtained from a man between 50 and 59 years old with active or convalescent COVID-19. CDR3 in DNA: TGTGCCAGCAGTCAAATTAGCGGGGGGGGAGAGACCCAGTACTTC. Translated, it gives CASSQISGGGETQYF.